The next 10 T cell receptor beta chains were all read from a single sample in a study of T cell changes during pregnancy in multiple sclerosis. Clones were sequenced by immunoSEQ multiplex PCR, and TCRdb holds only the in-frame ones, with some missing. The data show about 100,000 clones, about 90% seen once. This sample comprised peripheral blood, obtained after pregnancy. The receptors were gathered from a female donor with multiple sclerosis, enrolled in a pregnancy study.

This chain links TRBV19 with TRBJ2-7; 14 bases fit TRBD2. Germline V CDR1 and CDR2: LNHDA, SQIVND (reference sequence). V trimming: 6 bases; J trimming: 6 bases; junction bases outside the gene matches: 16. The CDR3 has 18 residues. Here the CDR3 DNA reads TGTGCCAGTAGCCATCGCGCGGGACTAGCGGGAGTTGTAGGCGAGCAGTACTTC. Amino acid sequence: CASSHRAGLAGVVGEQYF.

The rearrangement joins TRBV5-1 to TRBJ2-5; 7 nucleotides align to TRBD1. The V segment lost 5 bases and the J segment 3 bases; nucleotides outside the gene matches: 4. Germline V gives CDR1 SGHRS, CDR2 YFSETQ. The CDR3 spans 13 residues. In DNA form, the CDR3 reads TGCGCCAGCAGATTCACAGGGGAAGAGACCCAGTACTTC. It yields the protein CASRFTGEETQYF.

This clone was detected only once. The chain uses TRBV30 and TRBJ1-6, with TRBD1 as a possible D gene (6 bases). V was cut by 3 bases and J by 8 bases, with 14 bases left in between. The CDR3 loop spans 14 amino acids. The germline V gene has CDR1 GTSNPN and CDR2 SVGIG (reference sequence). CDR3 DNA sequence: TGTGCCTGGAGGGTAACAGGGAAGCATTCACCCCTCCACTTT. This gives the protein CAWRVTGKHSPLHF.

The chain links TRBV7-9 to TRBJ1-1; TRBD1 matches at 9 bases. Germline trimming cut 6 bases from V and 0 bases from J; bases unmatched to any gene: 2. The germline V gene encodes CDR1 SEHNR and CDR2 FQNEAQ (reference sequence). The CDR3 loop spans 14 amino acids. The chain's CDR3 is CASSDRGMNTEAFF. The DNA of the CDR3 is TGTGCCAGCAGTGACAGGGGGATGAACACTGAAGCTTTCTTT.

The genes are TRBV6-5 and TRBJ1-2; 9 nucleotides line up with TRBD1. Per the germline V gene, CDR1 is MNHEY and CDR2 is SVGAGI. The CDR3 totals 15 residues. V shed 5 bases, J shed 4 bases, and the junction held 8 bases outside the gene matches. As DNA, the CDR3 is TGTGCCAGCAGTAGAGGACAGGGGTCTTCCTATGGCTACACCTTC. Translating it yields CASSRGQGSSYGYTF.

This sequence joins TRBV5-6 and TRBJ1-6; the D gene is possibly TRBD1 (6 bases). The CDR3 length is 15 residues. Germline V lookup: CDR1 SGHDT, CDR2 YYEEEE. V shed 7 bases and J shed 5 bases, with 16 bases lying between them. CDR3 protein: CASQPPGQHNSPLHF. The DNA for the CDR3 is TGTGCCAGCCAACCCCCGGGACAACATAATTCACCCCTCCACTTT. The variable domain in full, with the rest retrieved from reference TRBV5-6 and TRBJ1-6, is DAGVTQSPTHLIKTRGQQVTLRCSPKSGHDTVSWYQQALGQGPQFIFQYYEEEERQRGNFPDRFSGHQFPNYSSELNVNALLLGDSALYLCASQPPGQHNSPLHFGNGTRLTVT.

The gene calls are TRBV10-3 and TRBJ1-1; 9 bases are shared with TRBD1. Germline V CDR1 and CDR2: ENHRY, SYGVKD. The CDR3 loop spans 13 amino acids. The ends lost 4 bases at V and 10 bases at J; junction bases unmatched: 7. The DNA for the CDR3 is TGTGCCATCAGTGCACAGGGGGCTGAAGGAGCTTTCTTT. It codes for CAISAQGAEGAFF.

The chain joins TRBV27 to TRBJ1-5; D is unclear. Per germline, CDR1 MNHEY and CDR2 SMNVEV (reference sequence). The CDR3 has 15 residues. Trimming took 2 bases from V and 3 from J, leaving 11 bases between them. DNA for the CDR3: TGTGCCAGCAGTTTACGTGGAGGAATCAATCAGCCCCAGCATTTT. Encoded protein: CASSLRGGINQPQHF.

This clone was counted a single time. V usage is TRBV9 and J usage is TRBJ1-6, with D possibly TRBD1 on 6 matching bases. Germline CDR1 and CDR2: SGDLS and YYNGEE. V shed 4 bases and J shed 10 bases, with 15 bases lying between them. The CDR3 has 14 residues. The CDR3 here is CASSNTGISSPLHF. In nucleotides, the CDR3 is TGTGCCAGCAGCAATACAGGGATAAGCTCACCCCTCCACTTT. The full variable domain, with the rest looked up from reference TRBV9 and TRBJ1-6, is DSGVTQTPKHLITATGQRVTLRCSPRSGDLSVYWYQQSLDQGLQFLIQYYNGEERAKGNILERFSAQQFPDLHSELNLSSLELGDSALYFCASSNTGISSPLHFGNGTRLTVT.

The V call is TRBV7-9, the J call TRBJ2-7, with 9 bases aligning to TRBD1. CDR1 SEHNR and CDR2 FQNEAQ come from the germline V gene (reference sequence). J gave up 5 bases and V 3 bases, and 2 bases lay outside the gene matches. CDR3 length: 13 residues. The CDR3 bases are TGTGCCAGCAGCTTGTGGACAGGGGACGAGCAGTACTTC. This gives the protein CASSLWTGDEQYF.